This TCR beta chain is from a study of T-cell reconstitution after alpha-beta-depleted transplantation in children. A library of TCRbeta sequences, prepared with unique molecular identifiers, was generated. MiXCR, run by TCRdb on the PCR reads, gives a single entry per CDR3 protein. The sample consists of roughly 45,000 distinct CDR3 sequences, nearly 9.5% of them appearing once. The germline V gene has CDR1 SGHAT and CDR2 FQDESV (reference sequence). After removal of 2 bases from V and 0 bases from J, the junction contained 7 bases not matched to a gene. This CDR3 is built from 18 residues. This clonotype was picked up many times. Its specificity is not known. Study-level results: The study reportedly traced alpha-beta T cells about two months after transplant to several hundred expanded graft clones. Certain patients had high TCRbeta diversity at day 60, and it came from recipient T cells and thymic progenitors that survived. After one year, T-cell counts and TCRbeta diversity mostly came from new T cells.

The chain combines TRBV11-1 with TRBJ2-6; 7 bases line up with TRBD2. The sequenced sample was PBMCs, mostly from graft donor cells, obtained 60 days after TCRalphabeta/CD19-depleted stem cell transplant. The source is a male patient aged 2-10 years who had a stem cell transplant for chronic granulomatous disease, so the T cells may come from the graft donor. The CDR3 DNA reads as TGTGCCAGCAGCTTATTTCCAGCGGGGATCTCTGGGGCCAACGTCCTGACTTTC. Protein: CASSLFPAGISGANVLTF.